These 19 T cell receptor beta chains came from one sample sequenced in a study of blood T cell repertoires in COVID-19. The data were produced by immunoSEQ multiplex PCR, yet TCRdb's version contains in-frame clones alone and is incomplete. Of approximately 210,000 clones listed, around four fifths were seen once; the top ten hold about 0.95%. Specimen: peripheral blood. Receptors were obtained from a man in his fifties or sixties with COVID-19, enrolled during active disease.

V and J are TRBV19 and TRBJ2-1; D might be TRBD1 (7 bases). This CDR3 is 13 amino acids long. V was shortened by 6 bases and J by 6 bases, with 12 bases between the two germline ends. CDR1 is LNHDA, CDR2 SQIVND, per germline (reference sequence). The CDR3 loop is CASRWQGGNEQFF. For the CDR3, the DNA is TGTGCCAGTAGATGGCAGGGGGGCAATGAGCAGTTCTTC.

The J gene is TRBJ1-5, the V gene TRBV6-5; D uncertain. V was pared by 6 bases and J by 4 bases, with 7 bases between. The germline V gene encodes CDR1 MNHEY and CDR2 SVGAGI. The length of the CDR3 is 12 residues. The CDR3 DNA reads TGTGCCAGCAGACACCTGAATCAGCCCCAGCATTTT. Translation: CASRHLNQPQHF.

This clone has more than one count but fewer than ten. The rearrangement uses TRBV28 and TRBJ2-7; 8 bases fit TRBD1. Germline-derived CDR1 and CDR2 are MDHEN and SYDVKM. J was trimmed by 3 bases and V by 7 bases; bases with no gene match: 8. This CDR3 spans 14 amino acids. CDR3 in DNA: TGTGCCAGCAATGCAGGACAGGGAATCTACGAGCAGTACTTC. Its translation: CASNAGQGIYEQYF.

The chain is built from TRBV2 and TRBJ2-6; no definite D call. CDR1 is SNHLY, CDR2 FYNNEI, per germline. The CDR3 has 14 amino acids. The V end lost 6 bases, the J end lost 0 bases, and 6 bases lay between the germline ends. The CDR3 reads CASSPDSGANVLTF. The CDR3 DNA follows: TGTGCCAGCAGCCCAGACTCTGGGGCCAACGTCCTGACTTTC.

This clone was found a few times. V usage is TRBV5-1 and J usage is TRBJ1-4, with a possible D match to TRBD1 (6 bases). The CDR3 is 14 residues long. Germline V gives CDR1 SGHRS, CDR2 YFSETQ. Trimming shortened V by 5 bases and J by 5 bases, and 13 bases separated the two germline ends. The CDR3 is CASRAGDRNEKLFF. CDR3 sequence (DNA): TGCGCCAGCAGGGCAGGGGATAGAAATGAAAAACTGTTTTTT.

The gene calls are TRBV6-6 and TRBJ1-1; no reliable D call. CDR1 and CDR2 (germline): MNHNY, SVGAGI (reference sequence). CDR3 length equals 11 residues. Trimming took off 8 bases at V and 0 bases at J, with 4 bases between the two ends. Written as DNA, the CDR3 is TGTGCCAGCGCGATGAACACTGAAGCTTTCTTT. Protein: CASAMNTEAFF.

The chain is built from TRBV6-4 and TRBJ1-1, with 7 bases identical to TRBD1. There are 14 residues in the CDR3. The germline gives CDR1 MRHNA, CDR2 SNTAGT. Trimming removed 6 bases from V and 3 bases from J; junction bases left unmatched: 7. In DNA, the CDR3 is TGTGCCAGCAGACTGGACAGGAGCTACACTGAAGCTTTCTTT. Translating it yields CASRLDRSYTEAFF.

This chain joins TRBV20-1 and TRBJ2-1; 9 nucleotides line up with TRBD1. There are 15 residues in the CDR3. J gave up 0 bases and V 3 bases, and 3 bases lay outside the gene matches. The germline V gene has CDR1 DFQATT and CDR2 SNEGSKA (reference sequence). CDR3: CSASGQGSSYNEQFF. The CDR3 nucleotides read TGCAGTGCTAGTGGACAGGGGAGCTCCTACAATGAGCAGTTCTTC.

This clone was seen a few times. The chain links TRBV11-3 to TRBJ1-1, with D possibly matching TRBD1 (6 bases). Trimming stripped 5 bases from V and 6 bases from J, with 13 bases between. The CDR3 runs to 13 residues. CDR1 and CDR2 from the germline V gene are SGHNT and YENEEA. The CDR3 nucleotides read TGTGCCAGCAGCCCACCAGGGGTCCCTGAAGCTTTCTTT. Translated: CASSPPGVPEAFF.

Of note for this clone: A much larger clone sits a single nucleotide away, making a read error possible. The chain is built from TRBV27 and TRBJ2-7, with 12 bases fitting TRBD2. Germline loops: CDR1 MNHEY, CDR2 SMNVEV (reference sequence). Trimming took 5 bases from V and 3 from J; bases not matched to a gene: 11. There are 17 residues in the CDR3. DNA of the CDR3: TGTGCCAGCAGTCGGACTAGCGGGACCCTGAGCTTCTACGAGCAGTACTTC. This encodes CASSRTSGTLSFYEQYF.

The chain links TRBV5-1 to TRBJ2-6; tentatively, D is TRBD1 (6 bases). Germline loops: CDR1 SGHRS, CDR2 YFSETQ. The length of the CDR3 is 16 residues. With 4 bases removed from V and 4 bases from J, the gap between germline ends came to 15 bases. The CDR3 here is CASSPPQGSGANVLTF. In DNA form, the CDR3 reads TGCGCCAGCAGCCCCCCTCAGGGGTCCGGGGCCAACGTCCTGACTTTC.

The chain uses TRBV18 and TRBJ1-1; 12 nucleotides agree with TRBD1. Trimming took 8 bases from V and 5 from J; bases not matched to a gene: 9. Germline V gene sequence: CDR1 KGHSH, CDR2 LQKENI. This CDR3 is 15 amino acids long. CDR3: CASLGTGGERTEAFF. The CDR3 region has the DNA TGTGCCAGCCTTGGGACAGGGGGCGAAAGAACTGAAGCTTTCTTT. Using reference TRBV18 and TRBJ1-1 for the parts outside the CDR3, the full variable domain is NAGVMQNPRHLVRRRGQEARLRCSPMKGHSHVYWYRQLPEEGLKFMVYLQKENIIDESGMPKERFSAEFPKEGPSILRIQQVVRGDSAAYFCASLGTGGERTEAFFGQGTRLTVV.

This rearrangement joins TRBV3-1 (or the pseudogene TRBV3-2) to TRBJ1-5; 8 bases are a match to TRBD1. In germline, CDR1 is LGHDT, CDR2 YNNKEL (reference sequence). Trimming took 5 bases from V and 3 from J; bases not matched to a gene: 6. The CDR3 totals 15 residues. In DNA form, the CDR3 reads TGTGCCAGCAGCTCCCGACAGGGGCCCAATCAGCCCCAGCATTTT. Encoded protein: CASSSRQGPNQPQHF.

The genes are TRBV7-8 and TRBJ1-2; a weak D match, TRBD1 (6 bases). Germline lookup yields CDR1 SGHVS and CDR2 FQNEAQ. Trimming removed 11 bases at V and 7 bases at J, with 20 bases between. This CDR3 contains 13 residues. CDR3 nucleotides: TGTGCCCTGGGGGGAGGGGGAAGAAGTGGCTACACCTTC. Its protein product is CALGGGGRSGYTF.

The chain joins TRBV7-2 to TRBJ1-3, with TRBD1 as a possible D gene (6 bases). CDR3 length equals 17 residues. Trimming stripped 5 bases from V and 4 bases from J, with 21 bases between. CDR1 SGHTA and CDR2 FQGNSA come from the germline V gene. CDR3 sequence: CASSPRAGGLGGNTIYF. In nucleotides, the CDR3 is TGTGCCAGCAGCCCTAGGGCCGGGGGGCTGGGCGGAAACACCATATATTTT. Together with reference TRBV7-2 and TRBJ1-3, the CDR3 gives the full variable domain: GAGVSQSPSNKVTEKGKDVELRCDPISGHTALYWYRQSLGQGLEFLIYFQGNSAPDKSGLPSDRFSAERTGGSVSTLTIQRTQQEDSAVYLCASSPRAGGLGGNTIYFGEGSWLTVV.

The V gene is TRBV3-1 (or the pseudogene TRBV3-2), the J gene TRBJ1-5, with 9 bases lining up with TRBD1. With 8 bases clipped from V and 4 bases from J, the junction kept 6 bases outside the gene matches. The CDR3 runs 14 residues. Germline values: CDR1 LGHDT, CDR2 YNNKEL (reference sequence). CDR3 in DNA: TGTGCCAGCCAACAGGGGGCGTCTAATCAGCCCCAGCATTTT. Translated, it gives CASQQGASNQPQHF.

The chain recombines TRBV18 with TRBJ1-2; 12 bases line up with TRBD1. The J segment lost 7 bases and the V segment lost 0 bases, leaving 0 bases of the junction unmatched. The CDR3 covers 14 residues. Germline CDR1 KGHSH, CDR2 LQKENI. CDR3 region: CASSPPGQGAGYTF. The CDR3, as DNA: TGTGCCAGCTCACCACCGGGACAGGGGGCTGGCTACACCTTC.

This clone was counted between two and nine times. This chain joins TRBV5-4 and TRBJ2-1; 11 positions match TRBD2. The CDR3 length is 15 residues. In germline, CDR1 is SGHNT, CDR2 YYREEE (reference sequence). Losses at the gene ends were 1 base for V and 7 bases for J; bases not matched to a gene: 4. CDR3: CASSLTSGSLNEQFF. In DNA, the CDR3 is TGTGCCAGCAGCTTGACTAGCGGGAGTTTAAATGAGCAGTTCTTC.

This chain uses TRBV19 with TRBJ2-7; 7 bases agree with TRBD1. This CDR3 spans 15 amino acids. CDR1 is LNHDA and CDR2 is SQIVND in the germline V gene (reference sequence). With V trimmed by 3 bases and J by 0 bases, 5 bases remained unmatched. CDR3 protein: CASSMGGTASYEQYF. The CDR3, as DNA: TGTGCCAGTAGTATGGGTGGGACAGCCTCCTACGAGCAGTACTTC.